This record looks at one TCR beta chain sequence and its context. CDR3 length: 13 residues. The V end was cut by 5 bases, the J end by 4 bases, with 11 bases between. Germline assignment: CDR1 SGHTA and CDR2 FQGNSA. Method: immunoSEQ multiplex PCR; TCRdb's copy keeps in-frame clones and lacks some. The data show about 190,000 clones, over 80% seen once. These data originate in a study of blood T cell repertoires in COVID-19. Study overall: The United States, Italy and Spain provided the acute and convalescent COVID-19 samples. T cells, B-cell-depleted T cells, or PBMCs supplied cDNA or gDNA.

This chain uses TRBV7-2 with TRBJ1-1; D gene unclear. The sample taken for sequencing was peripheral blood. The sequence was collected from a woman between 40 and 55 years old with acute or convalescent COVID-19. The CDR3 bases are TGTGCCAGCAGCAGACAAGTCAGCACTGAAGCTTTCTTT. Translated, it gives CASSRQVSTEAFF. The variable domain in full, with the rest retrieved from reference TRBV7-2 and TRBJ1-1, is GAGVSQSPSNKVTEKGKDVELRCDPISGHTALYWYRQSLGQGLEFLIYFQGNSAPDKSGLPSDRFSAERTGGSVSTLTIQRTQQEDSAVYLCASSRQVSTEAFFGQGTRLTVV.